This T cell receptor (beta chain) was sequenced for a study of beta chain features in type 1 diabetes. Looking at the study overall: Healthy donors and patients showed comparable age, gender and cell yields. General study points: Across all four CD4+ subsets, people with type 1 diabetes showed modestly shorter TCRB CDR3s. Compared with healthy donors, patients appeared to share more similar naive, central memory and regulatory TCRB repertoires. Amplification by PCR could prefer shorter templates, with the same effect in patients and controls.

Expressed TCRB transcripts got sequenced, as all isolated RNA was reverse transcribed. Produced via immunoSEQ multiplex PCR; TCRdb's table is partial and in-frame only. The sample consists of 220,000 or so clones, around 68% of them appearing once. V lost 6 bases and J lost 9; bases outside the gene matches: 4. The CDR3 covers 13 residues. Germline V gene lookup returns CDR1 LGHNT and CDR2 FRNRAP. On this clone itself: Its specificity is not known.

The receptor was derived from a man aged 25 to 45 in good health. Input material: naive CD4+ T cells from blood. The chain joins TRBV12-5 to TRBJ2-1, with TRBD2 matching 11 bases. The CDR3 nucleotides read TGTGCTAGTGGCCTTAGCGGGAGGGGTGAGCAGTTCTTC. This codes for CASGLSGRGEQFF.